Described below is a single TCR beta chain sequence and its context. Its antigen is unknown. Clones were sequenced by immunoSEQ multiplex PCR, and TCRdb holds only the in-frame ones, with some missing. The data hold 51,000 or so clones, with 88% observed a single time. The data derive from a study of OX40 agonist ivuxolimab in advanced cancers. Findings and limits, study-wide: Clonal expansion from baseline to week 6 occurred in both CD4+ and CD8+ T cells.

V shed 3 bases and J shed 0 bases, with 12 bases lying between them. This CDR3 is 15 amino acids long. Germline V CDR1 and CDR2: SNHLY, FYNNEI. This TCR was recovered from an adult with an advanced solid tumor such as melanoma, head and neck, liver or kidney cancer. This rearrangement joins TRBV2 to TRBJ2-7, with D possibly being TRBD1 or TRBD2 (5 bases each). Sequencing used CD4+ or CD8+ T cells sorted from blood, obtained in a trial of the OX40 agonist ivuxolimab. CDR3 DNA: TGTGCCAGCAGTGACCCGGGGCGAAGCTCCTACGAGCAGTACTTC. Translation gives CASSDPGRSSYEQYF.